The next 10 T cell receptor beta chains were all read from a single sample in a study of T-cell reconstitution after alpha-beta-depleted transplantation in children. Using unique molecular identifiers, the investigators prepared the TCRbeta library. TCRdb passed the PCR reads through MiXCR, listing each CDR3 protein once. The table shows a few hundred thousand distinct CDR3 sequences, with approximately 30% occurring only once. The material sequenced was PBMCs, taken before TCRalphabeta/CD19-depleted stem cell transplant. All receptors come from a boy under two years old with Wiskott-Aldrich syndrome, due to receive a stem cell transplant.

The chain combines TRBV5-1 with TRBJ1-3; no clear D gene. The CDR3 has 18 residues. The germline V gene encodes CDR1 SGHRS and CDR2 YFSETQ. V lost 2 bases and J 3 bases, leaving 21 bases between the germline ends. The CDR3 DNA sequence: TGCGCCAGCAGCTTATCCGCAGGACTTTCTTCGATTGGAAACACCATATATTTT. This gives the protein CASSLSAGLSSIGNTIYF. The full variable domain, completed using reference TRBV5-1 and TRBJ1-3, is KAGVTQTPRYLIKTRGQQVTLSCSPISGHRSVSWYQQTPGQGLQFLFEYFSETQRNKGNFPGRFSGRQFSNSRSEMNVSTLELGDSALYLCASSLSAGLSSIGNTIYFGEGSWLTVV.

There are a few counts of this clonotype. The CDR3 protein is CASSRDRDRGFEVSTEAFF. The DNA for the CDR3 is TGCGCCAGCAGCCGAGACCGGGACAGGGGATTCGAGGTGAGCACTGAAGCTTTCTTT. The chain employs TRBV4-1 and TRBJ1-1; 10 nucleotides agree with TRBD1. The CDR3 totals 19 residues. Germline CDR1 and CDR2: MGHRA and YSYEKL. Trimming cost V 4 bases and J 4 bases; bases outside gene matches: 18.

Only a few counts were recorded for this clonotype. The rearrangement joins TRBV25-1 to TRBJ2-7, with D uncertain. Trimming left V 6 bases short and J 8 bases short, with 17 bases between. Germline lookup yields CDR1 MGHDK and CDR2 SYGVNS. CDR3 size: 13 residues. CDR3 in amino acids: CASRDLLPTKQYF. The DNA of the CDR3 is TGTGCCAGCAGGGACCTACTACCTACGAAGCAGTACTTC.

This clonotype was observed a few times. The CDR3 DNA follows: TGTGCCAGCAGCGTAGTTGGCGGACAGTACAATGAGCAGTTCTTC. This translates into CASSVVGGQYNEQFF. This sequence joins TRBV9 and TRBJ2-1; D possibly corresponds to TRBD1 (6 bases). Germline values: CDR1 SGDLS, CDR2 YYNGEE. The ends were cut back, 0 bases at V and 4 bases at J, with 11 bases in the middle. This CDR3 spans 15 amino acids.

This clonotype was recorded a few times. This rearrangement joins TRBV5-1 to TRBJ2-3, with TRBD1 as a possible D gene (6 bases). CDR1 and CDR2 (germline): SGHRS, YFSETQ. V was pared by 3 bases and J by 5 bases, with 13 bases between. The CDR3 has 14 amino acids. The CDR3 bases are TGCGCCAGCAGCTCAACAGGGATCGGAGATACGCAGTATTTT. It yields the protein CASSSTGIGDTQYF.

In this sample, this clonotype turned up many times. V is TRBV15 and J is TRBJ2-3; no clear D gene. Germline CDR1 and CDR2: LNHNV and YYDKDF (reference sequence). Trimming took off 0 bases at V and 3 bases at J, with 4 bases between the two ends. CDR3 length: 13 amino acids. The CDR3 coding sequence is TGTGCCACCAGCAGAGATCCGACAGATACGCAGTATTTT. It encodes CATSRDPTDTQYF.

The gene calls are TRBV12-3 or TRBV12-4 and TRBJ2-1; D not certain. Between the trimmed V and J ends, which lost 3 bases and 0 bases, there was a span of 15 bases. CDR3 length: 17 amino acids. CDR3 loop: CASSFYVPSGSYNEQFF. CDR3 bases: TGTGCCAGCAGTTTTTACGTTCCTAGTGGCTCCTACAATGAGCAGTTCTTC.

V and J are TRBV5-1 and TRBJ1-1; 10 bases are shared with TRBD1. The V segment lost 3 bases and the J segment 1 base; nucleotides outside the gene matches: 3. The germline V gene encodes CDR1 SGHRS and CDR2 YFSETQ. CDR3 length: 15 residues. The CDR3 DNA reads TGCGCCAGCAGCTGGGGACAGGGGAGGAACACTGAAGCTTTCTTT. Translating it yields CASSWGQGRNTEAFF.

This chain joins TRBV5-1 and TRBJ1-5; no clear D. The V end lost 0 bases, the J end lost 2 bases, and 9 bases lay between the germline ends. Germline V CDR1 and CDR2: SGHRS, YFSETQ. The CDR3 runs 15 residues. The CDR3 region is CASSLGPSGNQPQHF. The CDR3 DNA sequence: TGCGCCAGCAGCTTGGGGCCCTCGGGCAATCAGCCCCAGCATTTT.

This clonotype has a handful of counts. The V call is TRBV14, the J call TRBJ1-1; no clear D. In germline, CDR1 is SGHDN, CDR2 FVKESK. The length of the CDR3 is 12 residues. Trimming shortened V by 4 bases and J by 12 bases, and 15 bases separated the two germline ends. The CDR3 reads CASSPDGRSTFF. In nucleotides, the CDR3 is TGTGCCAGCAGCCCTGACGGACGGTCGACTTTCTTT.